The clone carrying this T cell receptor (beta chain) was seen a single time. The sample belongs to a study of Graves' ophthalmopathy and Graves' hyperthyroidism. Looked up from germline, CDR1 is SGHRS and CDR2 is YFSETQ. With 0 bases removed from V and 9 bases from J, the gap between germline ends came to 10 bases. The CDR3 spans 12 residues. Amplified material comprised TCR beta CDR3 regions derived from RNA transcripts. Second-round multiplex PCR came after first-round RT-PCR with HTBI primers. One entry per CDR3 protein results from TCRdb running MiXCR on the multiplex PCR reads. Among around 1,200,000 distinct CDR3 sequences listed, about 35% were seen once.

The chain links TRBV5-1 to TRBJ2-7; D might be TRBD1 (6 bases). The receptor was isolated from an adult man with Graves' hyperthyroidism. Source material: peripheral blood or thyroid tissue (not recorded which). In DNA, the CDR3 is TGCGCCAGCAGCTTGGTGGTAGGGGGGCAGTACTTC. It codes for CASSLVVGGQYF.